What follows are 24 T cell receptor beta chains derived from one specimen sequenced in a study of T cells after yellow fever vaccination. TCRdb used MiXCR to reprocess the 5' RACE reads, holding one entry per CDR3 protein. Of some 300,000 distinct CDR3 sequences in the sample, around 4% are singletons; the top ten hold 20% to 30%. The input for sequencing was PBMCs, taken on the day of the yellow fever booster vaccination. The source of these receptors is a young man who received the YFV17D yellow fever vaccine.

The sample holds many counts of this clonotype. The chain has TRBV7-9 and TRBJ2-5; possibly TRBD2 for D (6 bases). This CDR3 is 13 amino acids long. Trimming pared 5 bases from V and 4 bases from J, leaving 11 bases between. Germline CDR1 reads SEHNR; CDR2 reads FQNEAQ (reference sequence). The CDR3 is CASSQTSGETQYF. CDR3 coding DNA: TGTGCCAGCAGCCAGACTAGTGGAGAGACCCAGTACTTC.

The chain carries TRBV7-9 and TRBJ1-2; D might be TRBD1 (5 bases). The CDR3 sequence is 14 residues long. CDR1 SEHNR and CDR2 FQNEAQ come from the germline V gene (reference sequence). Trimming took off 7 bases at V and 4 bases at J, with 16 bases between the two ends. CDR3 loop: CASKTTGRGYGYTF. In DNA, the CDR3 is TGTGCCAGCAAGACAACGGGTAGGGGCTATGGCTACACCTTC.

This clonotype was counted at least ten times. The chain carries TRBV7-9 and TRBJ2-1; 8 bases agree with TRBD1. The V segment lost 3 bases and the J segment 6 bases; nucleotides outside the gene matches: 4. This CDR3 has 14 amino acids. The germline V gene has CDR1 SEHNR and CDR2 FQNEAQ (reference sequence). The CDR3: CASSLGTGPNEQFF. DNA for the CDR3: TGTGCCAGCAGCTTGGGGACAGGACCCAATGAGCAGTTCTTC.

There are a few counts of this clonotype. The V gene is TRBV12-3 or TRBV12-4, the J gene TRBJ2-1; 11 nucleotides line up with TRBD1. The CDR3 contains 15 residues. With 5 bases clipped from V and 8 bases from J, the junction kept 8 bases outside the gene matches. In nucleotides, the CDR3 is TGTGCCAGCAGTCCCGGGACAGGGGGTTTCTATGAGCAGTTCTTC. This codes for CASSPGTGGFYEQFF.

This clonotype was recorded at least ten times. V usage is TRBV7-9 and J usage is TRBJ2-7, with a tentative D call TRBD1 (6 bases). There are 14 residues in the CDR3. V was clipped by 5 bases and J by 2 bases, with 13 bases between them. Germline V lookup: CDR1 SEHNR, CDR2 FQNEAQ (reference sequence). The CDR3, as DNA: TGTGCCAGCAGCCCTAGAGGGGGAACCTACGAGCAGTACTTC. Amino acids: CASSPRGGTYEQYF.

This clonotype was detected ten times or more. The chain carries TRBV10-3 and TRBJ2-5; 8 bases fit TRBD2. J lost 3 bases, V lost 6 bases, and 3 bases had no gene match. The CDR3 is made up of 13 amino acids. Per germline, CDR1 ENHRY and CDR2 SYGVKD. This CDR3 is CAISPGLEETQYF. CDR3 DNA: TGTGCCATCAGCCCGGGACTAGAAGAGACCCAGTACTTC.

There are a few counts of this clonotype. This rearrangement joins TRBV5-1 to TRBJ1-1; D gene ambiguous. Per the germline V gene, CDR1 is SGHRS and CDR2 is YFSETQ. The CDR3 is made up of 15 amino acids. V was pared by 1 base and J by 0 bases, with 10 bases between. The CDR3 coding sequence is TGCGCCAGCAGCTTGAACCCCAGGATGAACACTGAAGCTTTCTTT. As protein: CASSLNPRMNTEAFF.

This clonotype came up a few times. This chain links TRBV6-5 with TRBJ1-3; D gene uncertain. The germline V and J ends were trimmed by 6 bases and 4 bases, with 7 bases remaining between them. This CDR3 is 12 amino acids long. Germline CDR1 is MNHEY and CDR2 is SVGAGI. CDR3 loop: CASRGLGNTIYF. As DNA, the CDR3 is TGTGCCAGCAGGGGCCTCGGAAACACCATATATTTT.

This clonotype has ten or more counts. The rearrangement uses TRBV20-1 and TRBJ1-2; D remains unclear. The ends were cut back, 1 base at V and 13 bases at J, with 13 bases in the middle. The germline V gene has CDR1 DFQATT and CDR2 SNEGSKA (reference sequence). This CDR3 has 11 amino acids. In DNA, the CDR3 is TGCAGTGCTAGAGCGGGTAGTAGCCTCACCTTC. It encodes CSARAGSSLTF.

This clonotype was counted at least ten times. The chain recombines TRBV12-3 or TRBV12-4 with TRBJ2-1; 9 bases are shared with TRBD2. J gave up 8 bases and V 8 bases, and 10 bases lay outside the gene matches. This CDR3 has 14 residues. This chain's CDR3 is CASCRGGGAYEQFF. The CDR3, as DNA: TGTGCCAGCTGCAGGGGCGGGGGGGCATATGAGCAGTTCTTC.

This clonotype has at least ten counts. The V and J genes are TRBV5-1 and TRBJ1-5; D is possibly TRBD1 (5 bases). The CDR3 length is 14 residues. CDR1 and CDR2 (germline): SGHRS, YFSETQ. V lost 0 bases and J lost 6, with 10 bases in between. CDR3 coding DNA: TGCGCCAGCAGCTTGGAAGGGGCGACTCAGCCCCAGCATTTT. Its protein product is CASSLEGATQPQHF.

The rearrangement uses TRBV10-3 and TRBJ2-3, with a weak D call TRBD1 (6 bases). The CDR3 consists of 16 residues. The V gene's germline CDR1 is ENHRY and CDR2 SYGVKD. The germline V and J ends were trimmed by 2 bases and 1 base, with 13 bases remaining between them. The CDR3 DNA sequence: TGTGCCATCAGTGAGGGGGGCACCCGGGGCACAGATACGCAGTATTTT. It specifies CAISEGGTRGTDTQYF.

This clonotype was counted many times. The J gene is TRBJ1-6, the V gene TRBV6-6; TRBD1 aligns across 8 bases. CDR1 is MNHNY, CDR2 SVGAGI, per germline (reference sequence). The trim removed 7 bases at V and 4 bases at J, leaving 6 bases unmatched. This CDR3 is 15 amino acids long. The CDR3 nucleotides are TGTGCCAGCATCCAGGGGGCGCCGTATAATTCACCCCTCCACTTT. It yields the protein CASIQGAPYNSPLHF.

In its sample, this clonotype was seen many times. The chain is built from TRBV7-2 and TRBJ2-3; D uncertain. Germline V gene data show CDR1 as SGHTA and CDR2 as FQGNSA. The V end lost 1 base, the J end lost 5 bases, and 13 bases lay between the germline ends. The CDR3 consists of 15 residues. CDR3 bases: TGTGCCAGCAGCTTAGTCTCCGGGCACGGAGATACGCAGTATTTT. Translating it yields CASSLVSGHGDTQYF.

This clonotype came up many times. The J gene is TRBJ1-5, the V gene TRBV7-9; D remains unclear. Germline-derived CDR1 and CDR2 are SEHNR and FQNEAQ (reference sequence). The CDR3 contains 13 residues. V was shortened by 1 base and J by 7 bases, with 8 bases between the two germline ends. The CDR3 reads CASSLVGSQPQHF. The CDR3 nucleotides are TGTGCCAGCAGCTTAGTAGGGAGCCAGCCCCAGCATTTT.

This clonotype was seen more than once but under ten times. This sequence joins TRBV6-5 and TRBJ1-2, with no clear D. Germline V gene sequence: CDR1 MNHEY, CDR2 SVGAGI. The CDR3 length is 13 residues. The V end lost 2 bases, the J end lost 13 bases, and 17 bases lay between the germline ends. This chain's CDR3 is CASSYTPTGIVTF. CDR3 DNA sequence: TGTGCCAGCAGTTACACCCCGACCGGGATAGTCACCTTC.

There are many counts of this clonotype. The rearrangement joins TRBV7-3 to TRBJ2-1; the D gene is possibly TRBD2 (6 bases). From germline, CDR1 is SGHTA and CDR2 FQGTGA. The CDR3 is made up of 17 amino acids. Trimming took off 5 bases at V and 5 bases at J, with 22 bases between the two ends. The CDR3 bases are TGTGCCAGCAGCCCCCCGCTGGTTGGGGGGATTCACAATGAGCAGTTCTTC. Protein: CASSPPLVGGIHNEQFF.

This clonotype was counted ten times or more. The chain employs TRBV12-3 or TRBV12-4 and TRBJ1-2; 7 bases are a match to TRBD1. This CDR3 has 13 residues. Trimming took 6 bases from V and 4 from J; bases not matched to a gene: 5. Here the CDR3 DNA reads TGTGCCAGCAGCCTAGGGGGCGGCTATGGCTACACCTTC. This sequence encodes CASSLGGGYGYTF.

This clonotype has ten or more counts. The rearrangement joins TRBV2 to TRBJ1-6, with 7 nucleotides matching TRBD1. There are 14 residues in the CDR3. The J segment lost 7 bases and the V segment lost 9 bases, leaving 9 bases of the junction unmatched. Germline CDR1 reads SNHLY; CDR2 reads FYNNEI. The CDR3 DNA is TGTGCCAGTAAAGGGGGCGAAACGAATTCACCCCTCCACTTT. Translation: CASKGGETNSPLHF. The full variable domain, completed using reference TRBV2 and TRBJ1-6, is EPEVTQTPSHQVTQMGQEVILRCVPISNHLYFYWYRQILGQKVEFLVSFYNNEISEKSEIFDDQFSVERPDGSNFTLKIRSTKLEDSAMYFCASKGGETNSPLHFGNGTRLTVT.

This clonotype was seen only a few times. The J gene is TRBJ2-5, the V gene TRBV28; a weak D match, TRBD2 (5 bases). The CDR3 is made up of 13 amino acids. Trimming removed 4 bases at V and 4 bases at J, with 10 bases between. Germline V gives CDR1 MDHEN, CDR2 SYDVKM. This chain's CDR3 is CASSSRTPETQYF. The CDR3 DNA reads as TGTGCCAGCAGTTCTAGGACTCCAGAGACCCAGTACTTC.

This clonotype was observed at least ten times. The V call is TRBV6-5, the J call TRBJ2-2, with 8 bases lining up with TRBD1. V trimming: 0 bases; J trimming: 2 bases; junction bases outside the gene matches: 2. CDR3 length equals 16 residues. Germline CDR1 MNHEY, CDR2 SVGAGI. The CDR3 spells CASSYSTGGNTGELFF. The CDR3, as DNA: TGTGCCAGCAGTTACTCTACAGGGGGAAACACCGGGGAGCTGTTTTTT.

This clonotype has ten or more counts. The chain carries TRBV27 and TRBJ2-7, with a weak D call TRBD1 (5 bases). V shed 5 bases and J shed 11 bases, with 28 bases lying between them. In germline, CDR1 is MNHEY, CDR2 SMNVEV (reference sequence). This CDR3 comprises 16 residues. The CDR3 loop is CASSRPSGNLLRLEYV. CDR3 bases: TGTGCCAGCAGTCGCCCTTCAGGGAACCTACTACGATTAGAGTACGTC.

This clonotype was counted only a few times. The chain has TRBV20-1 and TRBJ1-1, with TRBD1 identical over 7 bases. Trimming at V came to 2 bases and at J to 0 bases, leaving 9 bases not matched to a gene. The CDR3 consists of 16 residues. Per the germline V gene, CDR1 is DFQATT and CDR2 is SNEGSKA (reference sequence). The CDR3, as DNA: TGCAGTGCTAGATCACCCTGGACAGGACTGAACACTGAAGCTTTCTTT. This codes for CSARSPWTGLNTEAFF.

This chain joins TRBV3-1 and TRBJ2-1; the D is unclear. Germline values: CDR1 LGHDT, CDR2 YNNKEL (reference sequence). With 0 bases removed from V and 2 bases from J, the gap between germline ends came to 8 bases. The CDR3 sequence is 15 residues long. Here the CDR3 reads CASSQEWATYNEQFF. In DNA form, the CDR3 reads TGTGCCAGCAGCCAAGAGTGGGCGACCTACAATGAGCAGTTCTTC.